This T cell receptor (beta chain) was retrieved from a study of T cells in Graves' hyperthyroidism and ophthalmopathy. Germline V gene sequence: CDR1 SGHTS, CDR2 YDEGEE. The CDR3 length is 14 residues. Turning to this clonotype: Its antigen remains unknown. An end of the junction differs from the germline gene, which may be a read error.

Amplification targeted TCR beta CDR3 regions from RNA transcripts. Primed by the HTBI set, a first-round RT-PCR was run on the TCR CDR3. TCRdb reanalysed the multiplex PCR reads using MiXCR and keeps one entry per CDR3 protein. The sample has some 740,000 distinct CDR3 sequences; roughly 15% are singletons. Study-wide results and limits: A median about 6 months before onset, the model predicted ophthalmopathy.

The chain recombines TRBV5-8 with TRBJ1-2; D not certain. The sequenced sample was blood. The clonotype originates from a woman aged 18-29 years with Graves' hyperthyroidism. The CDR3 reads CASGFPATNYGYTF. DNA for the CDR3: TGTGCCAGCGGCTTCCCTGCAACCAACTATGGCTACACCTTC.